The following is a T cell receptor beta chain sequence with its context. Its antigen is not identified. Antigen-specific CD4+ T cells expanded by the ViraFEST assay with viral peptide pools were then sequenced. At the end of roughly ten days of culture, CD4+ T cells were isolated. Nucleocapsid antibodies were negative in the vaccine recipients, who had never had SARS-CoV-2 infection. CDR1 and CDR2 (germline): SGHDT, YYEEEE. The V gene lost 0 bases and the J gene lost 7 bases, with 11 bases spanning the gap. The CDR3 sequence is 15 residues long. The sample is drawn from a study of vaccination effects on CD4 cells after COVID-19. General study results and limits: Marked clonal contraction was seen in infection- and vaccine-induced clones late after vaccination. There was only 1 of 255 vaccine-induced clones in healthy vaccinees that cross-reacted with common cold coronaviruses.

Only in-frame clones appear in the TCRdb table, and some are missing; sequencing was by immunoSEQ multiplex PCR. This sample carries 30,000 to 40,000 clones, around 70% of them seen once, and the ten largest clones take under 25%. V is TRBV5-6 and J is TRBJ1-6; no clear D. This specimen was CD4+ T cells from PBMCs cultured with SARS-CoV-2 spike peptides, taken before COVID-19 vaccination. The TCR sequence derives from a human donor who received a COVID-19 vaccine. Here the CDR3 reads CASSLDGIGNSPLHF. The CDR3 nucleotides are TGTGCCAGCAGCTTGGATGGCATAGGAAATTCACCCCTCCACTTT.